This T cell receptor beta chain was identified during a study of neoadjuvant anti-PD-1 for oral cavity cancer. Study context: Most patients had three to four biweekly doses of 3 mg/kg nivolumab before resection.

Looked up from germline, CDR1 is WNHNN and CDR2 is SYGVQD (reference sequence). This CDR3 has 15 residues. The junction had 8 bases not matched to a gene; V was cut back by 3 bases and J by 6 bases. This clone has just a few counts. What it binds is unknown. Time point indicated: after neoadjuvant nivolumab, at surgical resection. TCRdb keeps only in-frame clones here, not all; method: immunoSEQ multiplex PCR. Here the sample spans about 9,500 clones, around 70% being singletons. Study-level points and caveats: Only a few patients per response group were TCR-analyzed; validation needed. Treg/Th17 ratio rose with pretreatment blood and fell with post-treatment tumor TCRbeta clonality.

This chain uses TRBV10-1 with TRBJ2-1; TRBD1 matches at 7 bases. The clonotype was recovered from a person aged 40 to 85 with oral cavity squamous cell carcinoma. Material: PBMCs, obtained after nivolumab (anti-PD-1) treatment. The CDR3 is CASSDTGQAINEQFF. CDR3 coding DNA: TGCGCCAGCAGTGATACAGGACAGGCTATCAATGAGCAGTTCTTC.